These 15 T cell receptor beta chains were sequenced from one sample in a study of cytomegalovirus exposure and HLA in healthy donors. In the PCR, 60 Vbeta and 13 Jbeta primers were used. This table comes from immunoSEQ multiplex PCR, and its TCRdb copy is limited to in-frame clones, with some not included. The table includes about 110,000 clones, just under 70% detected once. Sequencing was done on a sample of PBMCs. These receptors were obtained from a woman between 65 and 79 years old in good health and CMV-seropositive.

The chain employs TRBV30 and TRBJ1-4; D not certain. Germline V gene data show CDR1 as GTSNPN and CDR2 as SVGIG (reference sequence). The CDR3 covers 16 residues. V dropped 2 bases and J dropped 7 bases, with 20 bases sitting between them. The CDR3, as DNA: TGTGCCTGGAGTACCCTCGGCCTTGGAGTCGGTGAAAAACTGTTTTTT. Translated, it gives CAWSTLGLGVGEKLFF.

CDR3 coding DNA: TGTGCCGGTCAAGAGGAGGCTGATCAGCCCCAGCATTTT. Translated: CAGQEEADQPQHF. This chain connects TRBV6-6 to TRBJ1-5; D ambiguous. Trimming stripped 11 bases from V and 5 bases from J, with 16 bases between. The CDR3 runs to 13 residues. Looked up from germline, CDR1 is MNHNY and CDR2 is SVGAGI (reference sequence).

The chain recombines TRBV5-1 with TRBJ1-6; D remains unclear. CDR3 length: 15 residues. Germline-derived CDR1 and CDR2 are SGHRS and YFSETQ. The V end was cut by 0 bases, the J end by 5 bases, with 9 bases between. In DNA form, the CDR3 reads TGCGCCAGCAGCTTGGGGGCAGCGGATAATTCACCCCTCCACTTT. Its protein product is CASSLGAADNSPLHF.

This chain links TRBV27 with TRBJ2-4; 7 nucleotides agree with TRBD1. Germline-derived CDR1 and CDR2 are MNHEY and SMNVEV (reference sequence). V trimming: 5 bases; J trimming: 6 bases; junction bases outside the gene matches: 10. This CDR3 is 15 amino acids long. The CDR3 DNA reads TGTGCCAGCAGTGACTTCGACAGGGAACGAAACATTCAGTACTTC. Its translation: CASSDFDRERNIQYF.

This chain connects TRBV7-9 to TRBJ2-2; D is perhaps TRBD1 (6 bases). The CDR3 extends over 14 amino acids. Germline V gene data show CDR1 as SEHNR and CDR2 as FQNEAQ (reference sequence). V was trimmed by 6 bases and J by 2 bases, leaving 10 bases between them. The CDR3: CASRPGTNTGELFF. The CDR3 bases are TGTGCCAGCAGACCCGGGACAAACACCGGGGAGCTGTTTTTT.

V gene TRBV6-4 combines with J gene TRBJ1-1, with 8 bases fitting TRBD1. CDR1 and CDR2 (germline): MRHNA, SNTAGT. The CDR3 has 14 amino acids. J gave up 1 base and V 5 bases, and 3 bases lay outside the gene matches. CDR3 sequence reads: CASSTTGANTEAFF. CDR3 nucleotide sequence: TGTGCCAGCAGTACGACAGGGGCGAACACTGAAGCTTTCTTT.

The chain employs TRBV18 and TRBJ1-4; D uncertain. Looked up from germline, CDR1 is KGHSH and CDR2 is LQKENI. This CDR3 comprises 13 residues. V was cut by 2 bases and J by 6 bases, with 7 bases left in between. DNA of the CDR3: TGTGCCAGCTCACCATACAACGATGAAAAACTGTTTTTT. Translation: CASSPYNDEKLFF.

This rearrangement joins TRBV6-1 to TRBJ1-5; 7 bases line up with TRBD1. The CDR3 has 14 amino acids. Per germline, CDR1 MNHNS and CDR2 SASEGT. Germline trimming cut 6 bases from V and 3 bases from J; bases unmatched to any gene: 5. Written as DNA, the CDR3 is TGTGCCAGCAGCCTCGGACAGGTCAATCAGCCCCAGCATTTT. This codes for CASSLGQVNQPQHF.

This rearrangement joins TRBV6-5 to TRBJ2-2; possible D gene TRBD1, 5 bases. The CDR3 consists of 14 residues. V lost 6 bases to trimming and J lost 3 bases, with 11 bases between them. CDR1 MNHEY and CDR2 SVGAGI come from the germline V gene. The CDR3 sequence is CASSDDSYTGELFF. DNA of the CDR3: TGTGCCAGCAGCGATGACAGCTACACCGGGGAGCTGTTTTTT.

The rearrangement links TRBV7-2 to TRBJ2-1; 7 nucleotides line up with TRBD1. The length of the CDR3 is 14 residues. With V trimmed by 4 bases and J by 3 bases, 3 bases remained unmatched. Germline lookup yields CDR1 SGHTA and CDR2 FQGNSA. In DNA, the CDR3 is TGTGCCAGCAGCTCCGGACAGGTCTACAATGAGCAGTTCTTC. Amino acid sequence: CASSSGQVYNEQFF.

V gene TRBV18 combines with J gene TRBJ1-1, with TRBD1 identical over 8 bases. This CDR3 contains 16 residues. Germline CDR1 reads KGHSH; CDR2 reads LQKENI. V shed 6 bases and J 0 bases; nucleotides not matched to a gene: 9. The CDR3 loop is CASSQGTGGLNTEAFF. DNA of the CDR3: TGTGCCAGCTCCCAGGGGACAGGAGGGCTGAACACTGAAGCTTTCTTT. The variable domain in full, with the rest retrieved from reference TRBV18 and TRBJ1-1, is NAGVMQNPRHLVRRRGQEARLRCSPMKGHSHVYWYRQLPEEGLKFMVYLQKENIIDESGMPKERFSAEFPKEGPSILRIQQVVRGDSAAYFCASSQGTGGLNTEAFFGQGTRLTVV.

J is TRBJ2-5 and V is TRBV7-9; the D gene is possibly TRBD1 (6 bases). Trimming removed 2 bases from V and 7 bases from J, with 17 bases in between. CDR3 size: 15 residues. Germline V gene sequence: CDR1 SEHNR, CDR2 FQNEAQ (reference sequence). Here the CDR3 DNA reads TGTGCCAGCAGCTTAATCTCCAGGGGAGTCTGGACCCAGTACTTC. Its translation: CASSLISRGVWTQYF.

V and J are TRBV27 and TRBJ1-3; D possibly corresponds to TRBD1 (5 bases). CDR1 is MNHEY, CDR2 SMNVEV, per germline (reference sequence). There are 15 residues in the CDR3. Trimming shortened V by 4 bases and J by 8 bases, and 18 bases separated the two germline ends. CDR3 DNA sequence: TGTGCCAGCAGTTCGTTAGGGGCAGGAGTGGACACCATATATTTT. Amino acid sequence: CASSSLGAGVDTIYF.

The chain joins TRBV5-1 to TRBJ2-1; 10 bases agree with TRBD2. J gave up 7 bases and V 2 bases, and 12 bases lay outside the gene matches. In germline, CDR1 is SGHRS, CDR2 YFSETQ. This CDR3 spans 17 amino acids. CDR3 DNA sequence: TGCGCCAGCAGCTTAGGGGGGGCTAGCGGGGGCCGGAATGAGCAGTTCTTC. Amino acid sequence: CASSLGGASGGRNEQFF.

J is TRBJ1-1 and V is TRBV30; 8 bases line up with TRBD1. This CDR3 is 13 amino acids long. V gave up 5 bases and J gave up 1 base; unmatched junction bases: 3. CDR1 is GTSNPN, CDR2 SVGIG, per germline (reference sequence). This chain's CDR3 is CAWAGQGNTEAFF. The CDR3 nucleotides are TGTGCCTGGGCAGGACAGGGGAACACTGAAGCTTTCTTT.